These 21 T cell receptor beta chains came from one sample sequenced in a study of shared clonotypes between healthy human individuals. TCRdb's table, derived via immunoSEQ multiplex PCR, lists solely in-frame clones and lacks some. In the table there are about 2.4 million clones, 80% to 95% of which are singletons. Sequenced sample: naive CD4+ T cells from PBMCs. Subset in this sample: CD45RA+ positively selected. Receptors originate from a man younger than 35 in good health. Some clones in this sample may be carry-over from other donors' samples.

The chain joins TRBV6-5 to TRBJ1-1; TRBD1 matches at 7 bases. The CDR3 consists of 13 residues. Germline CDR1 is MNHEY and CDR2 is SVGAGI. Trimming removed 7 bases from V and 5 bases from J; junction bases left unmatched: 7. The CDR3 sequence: CASTNRGETEAFF. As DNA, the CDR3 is TGTGCCAGCACCAACAGGGGCGAGACTGAAGCTTTCTTT.

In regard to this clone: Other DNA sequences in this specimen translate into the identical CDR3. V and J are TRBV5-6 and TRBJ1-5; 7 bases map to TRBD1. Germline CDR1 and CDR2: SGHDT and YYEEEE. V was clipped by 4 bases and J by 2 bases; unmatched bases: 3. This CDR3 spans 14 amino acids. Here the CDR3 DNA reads TGTGCCAGCAGCCAAACAGGGGGCAATCAGCCCCAGCATTTT. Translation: CASSQTGGNQPQHF.

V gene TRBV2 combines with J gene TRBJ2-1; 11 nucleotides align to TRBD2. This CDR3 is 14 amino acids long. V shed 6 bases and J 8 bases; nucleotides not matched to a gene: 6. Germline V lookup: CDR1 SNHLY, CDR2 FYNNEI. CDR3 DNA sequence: TGTGCCAGCAGGAGGACTAGCGGGTTCTATGAGCAGTTCTTC. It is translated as CASRRTSGFYEQFF.

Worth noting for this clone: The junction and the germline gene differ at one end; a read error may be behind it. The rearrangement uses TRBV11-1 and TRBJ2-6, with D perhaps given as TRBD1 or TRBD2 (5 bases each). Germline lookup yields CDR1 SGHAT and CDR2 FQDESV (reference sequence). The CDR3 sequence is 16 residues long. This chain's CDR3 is CASSLLGTSAANVLTF. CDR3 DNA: TGTGCCAGCAGCTTATTAGGGACCTCTGCGGCCAACGTCCTGACTTTC.

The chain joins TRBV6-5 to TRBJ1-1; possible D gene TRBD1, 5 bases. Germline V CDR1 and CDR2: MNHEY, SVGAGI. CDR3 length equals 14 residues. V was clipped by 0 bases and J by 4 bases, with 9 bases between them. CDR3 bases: TGTGCCAGCAGTTACTCCGTCCAGGGCACTGAAGCTTTCTTT. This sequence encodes CASSYSVQGTEAFF.

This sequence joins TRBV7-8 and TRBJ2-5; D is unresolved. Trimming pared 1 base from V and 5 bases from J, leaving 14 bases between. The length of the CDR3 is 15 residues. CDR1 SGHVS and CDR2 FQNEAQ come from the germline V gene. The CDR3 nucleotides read TGTGCCAGCAGCTTAGGGCAAAATCAAGTGGAGACCCAGTACTTC. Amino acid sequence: CASSLGQNQVETQYF.

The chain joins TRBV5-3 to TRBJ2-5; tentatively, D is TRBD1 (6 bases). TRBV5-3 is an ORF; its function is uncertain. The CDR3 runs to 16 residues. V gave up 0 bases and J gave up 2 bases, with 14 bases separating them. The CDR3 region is CARSLEGPGEQETQYF. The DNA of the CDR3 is TGTGCCAGAAGCTTGGAAGGTCCAGGGGAGCAAGAGACCCAGTACTTC.

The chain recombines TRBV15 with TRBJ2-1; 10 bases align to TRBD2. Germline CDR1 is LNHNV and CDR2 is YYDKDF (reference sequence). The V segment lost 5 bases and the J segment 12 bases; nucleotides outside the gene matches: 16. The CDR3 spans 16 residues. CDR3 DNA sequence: TGTGCCACCAGCCCCCCTTGGGAAACTAGCGGGAAAGGGCAGTTCTTC. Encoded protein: CATSPPWETSGKGQFF.

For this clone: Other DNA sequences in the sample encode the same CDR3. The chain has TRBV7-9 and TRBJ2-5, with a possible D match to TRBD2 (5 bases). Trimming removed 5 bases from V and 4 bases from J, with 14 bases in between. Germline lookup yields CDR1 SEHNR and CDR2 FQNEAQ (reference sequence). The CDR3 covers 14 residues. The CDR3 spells CASSLRGGGETQYF. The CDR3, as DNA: TGTGCCAGCAGCCTCCGAGGAGGAGGAGAGACCCAGTACTTC.

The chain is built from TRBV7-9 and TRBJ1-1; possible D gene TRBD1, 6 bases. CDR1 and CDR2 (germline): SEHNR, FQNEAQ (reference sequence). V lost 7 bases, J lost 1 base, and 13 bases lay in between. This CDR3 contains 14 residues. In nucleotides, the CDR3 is TGTGCCAGCACCGTGACAGGACCGAACACTGAAGCTTTCTTT. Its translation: CASTVTGPNTEAFF.

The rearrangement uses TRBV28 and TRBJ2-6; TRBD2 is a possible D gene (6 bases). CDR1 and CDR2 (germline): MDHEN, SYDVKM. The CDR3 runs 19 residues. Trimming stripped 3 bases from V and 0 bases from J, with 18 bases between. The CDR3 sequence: CASSLNSRGSRSGANVLTF. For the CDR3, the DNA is TGTGCCAGCAGTTTGAACAGCCGGGGGAGCCGCTCTGGGGCCAACGTCCTGACTTTC.

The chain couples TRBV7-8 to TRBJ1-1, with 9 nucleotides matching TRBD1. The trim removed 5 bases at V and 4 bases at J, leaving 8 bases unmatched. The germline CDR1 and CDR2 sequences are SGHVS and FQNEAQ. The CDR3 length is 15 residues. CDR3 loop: CASSPMGTGTTEAFF. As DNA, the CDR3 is TGTGCCAGCAGCCCAATGGGGACAGGGACCACTGAAGCTTTCTTT. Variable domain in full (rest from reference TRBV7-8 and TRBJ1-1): GAGVSQSPRYKVAKRGQDVALRCDPISGHVSLFWYQQALGQGPEFLTYFQNEAQLDKSGLPSDRFFAERPEGSVSTLKIQRTQQEDSAVYLCASSPMGTGTTEAFFGQGTRLTVV.

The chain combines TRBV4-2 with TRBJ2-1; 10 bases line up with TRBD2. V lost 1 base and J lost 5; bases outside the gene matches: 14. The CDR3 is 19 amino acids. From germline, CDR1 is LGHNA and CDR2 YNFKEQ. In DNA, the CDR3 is TGTGCCAGCAGCCAAGCTAGCGGGAGTTTCCCCCGGTCCAACAATGAGCAGTTCTTC. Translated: CASSQASGSFPRSNNEQFF.

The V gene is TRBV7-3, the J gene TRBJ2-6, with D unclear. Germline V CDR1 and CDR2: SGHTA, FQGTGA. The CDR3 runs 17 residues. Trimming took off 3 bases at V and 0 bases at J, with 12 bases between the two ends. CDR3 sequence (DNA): TGTGCCAGCAGCTTTGGACCGTTAGCCTCTGGGGCCAACGTCCTGACTTTC. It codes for CASSFGPLASGANVLTF.

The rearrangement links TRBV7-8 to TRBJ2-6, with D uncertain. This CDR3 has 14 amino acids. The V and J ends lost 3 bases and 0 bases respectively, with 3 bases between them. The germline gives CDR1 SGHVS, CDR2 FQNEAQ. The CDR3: CASSFSSGANVLTF. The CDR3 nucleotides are TGTGCCAGCAGCTTTAGCTCTGGGGCCAACGTCCTGACTTTC.

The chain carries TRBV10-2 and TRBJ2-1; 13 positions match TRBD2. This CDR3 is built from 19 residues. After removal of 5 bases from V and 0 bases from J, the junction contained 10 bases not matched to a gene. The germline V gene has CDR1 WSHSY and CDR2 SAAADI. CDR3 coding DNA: TGCGCCAGCAGTCCGAGGGGGACTAGCGGGACGAGCTCCTACAATGAGCAGTTCTTC. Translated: CASSPRGTSGTSSYNEQFF.

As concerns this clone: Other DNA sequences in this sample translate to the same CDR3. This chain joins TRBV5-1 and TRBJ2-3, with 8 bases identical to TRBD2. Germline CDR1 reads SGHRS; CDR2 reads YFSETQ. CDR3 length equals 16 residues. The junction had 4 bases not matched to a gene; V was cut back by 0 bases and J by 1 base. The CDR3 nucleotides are TGCGCCAGCAGCTTGGGCAGCGGGAGAGGCACAGATACGCAGTATTTT. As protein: CASSLGSGRGTDTQYF.

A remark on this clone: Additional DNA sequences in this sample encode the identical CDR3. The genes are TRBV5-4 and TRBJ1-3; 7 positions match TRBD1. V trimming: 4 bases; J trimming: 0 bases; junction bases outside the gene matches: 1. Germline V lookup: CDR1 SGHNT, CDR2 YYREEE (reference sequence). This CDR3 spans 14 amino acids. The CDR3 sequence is CASSRDSSGNTIYF. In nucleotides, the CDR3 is TGTGCCAGCAGCAGGGACAGCTCTGGAAACACCATATATTTT.

CDR3 in amino acids: CASTWTSASYNEQFF. DNA for the CDR3: TGTGCCAGCACCTGGACTAGCGCCTCCTACAATGAGCAGTTCTTC. The J gene is TRBJ2-1, the V gene TRBV11-2; TRBD2 matches 9 bases. Losses at the gene ends were 7 bases for V and 0 bases for J; bases not matched to a gene: 4. The CDR3 is made up of 15 amino acids. In germline, CDR1 is SGHAT, CDR2 FQNNGV.

The CDR3 DNA reads as TGCGCCAGCAGTGGTGGGGCTTCCCCGCCGGGGATGGCTTTCTTT. The encoded protein is CASSGGASPPGMAFF. The chain employs TRBV10-1 and TRBJ1-1; tentative D call: TRBD1 (5 bases). The V and J ends lost 4 bases and 11 bases respectively, with 23 bases between them. The CDR3 sequence is 15 residues long. CDR1 and CDR2 from the germline V gene are WNHNN and SYGVQD (reference sequence).

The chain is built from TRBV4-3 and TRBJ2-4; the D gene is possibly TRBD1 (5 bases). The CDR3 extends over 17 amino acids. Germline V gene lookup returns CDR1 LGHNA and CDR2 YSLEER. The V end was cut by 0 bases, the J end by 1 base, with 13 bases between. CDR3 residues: CASSQDAGNKAKNIQYF. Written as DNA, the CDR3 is TGCGCCAGCAGCCAAGATGCAGGGAACAAGGCCAAAAACATTCAGTACTTC.